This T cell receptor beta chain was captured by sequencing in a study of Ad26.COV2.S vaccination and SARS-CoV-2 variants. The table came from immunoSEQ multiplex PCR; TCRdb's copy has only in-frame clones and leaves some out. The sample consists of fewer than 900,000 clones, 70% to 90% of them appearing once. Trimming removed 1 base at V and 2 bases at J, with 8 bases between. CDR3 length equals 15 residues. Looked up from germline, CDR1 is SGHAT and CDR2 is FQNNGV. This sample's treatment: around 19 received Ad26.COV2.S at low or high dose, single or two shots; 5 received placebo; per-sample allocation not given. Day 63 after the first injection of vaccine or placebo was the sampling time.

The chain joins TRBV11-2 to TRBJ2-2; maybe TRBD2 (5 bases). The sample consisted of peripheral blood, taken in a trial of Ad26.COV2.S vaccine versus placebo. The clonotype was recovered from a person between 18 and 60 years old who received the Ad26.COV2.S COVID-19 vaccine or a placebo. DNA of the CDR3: TGTGCCAGCAGCTTAGCTCGGGGAAACACCGGGGAGCTGTTTTTT. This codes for CASSLARGNTGELFF.